This section outlines one T cell receptor beta chain sequence together with its context. Its antigen is still unknown. This sample was taken from a study of beta chain features in type 1 diabetes. As for the study in general: The examined sorted cells totaled around 100 million across samples.

The entirety of the isolated RNA underwent reverse transcription, so expressed TCRB transcripts were sequenced. TCRdb's copy holds only in-frame clones and misses some; the assay was immunoSEQ multiplex PCR. Of about 370,000 clones in the sample, roughly a tenth were seen once. General study points: Significant though moderate, a shortening of TCRB CDR3s appeared in all four CD4+ subsets of Type 1 diabetes patients.

The sequencing input was central memory CD4+ T cells from blood. This clonotype was obtained from a man aged 25 to 45 with type 1 diabetes.

In DNA, the CDR3 is TGTGCCAGCGCCCCCTGGAGGACAGATACGCAGTATTTT. This codes for CASAPWRTDTQYF. The gene calls are TRBV28 and TRBJ2-3; perhaps TRBD2 as D (5 bases). Germline CDR1 and CDR2: MDHEN and SYDVKM. This CDR3 region has 13 residues. With 8 bases removed from V and 3 bases from J, the gap between germline ends came to 12 bases.